Below are 32 T cell receptor beta chains sequenced from a single sample in a study of OX40 agonist ivuxolimab in advanced cancers. The protocol was immunoSEQ multiplex PCR, while the TCRdb copy is restricted to in-frame clones and leaves out a portion. The table records approximately 68,000 clones, approximately 91% of them present only once. Specimen: CD4+ or CD8+ T cells sorted from blood, collected in a trial of the OX40 agonist ivuxolimab. These receptors were taken from an adult with an advanced solid tumor such as melanoma, head and neck, liver or kidney cancer.

This chain uses TRBV2 with TRBJ1-1; 7 bases are shared with TRBD1. The CDR3 is made up of 14 amino acids. V trimming: 5 bases; J trimming: 1 base; junction bases outside the gene matches: 4. Germline-derived CDR1 and CDR2 are SNHLY and FYNNEI. This chain's CDR3 is CASSNRGSNTEAFF. The CDR3 region has the DNA TGTGCCAGCAGTAACAGGGGTTCGAACACTGAAGCTTTCTTT.

In this sample, this clone turned up a few times. Within the sample, other DNA sequences also encode this same CDR3. CDR3 in amino acids: CASSPTGGSNQPQHF. The CDR3 nucleotides are TGTGCCAGCAGTCCTACAGGGGGTAGCAATCAGCCCCAGCATTTT. The rearrangement uses TRBV2 and TRBJ1-5; 8 bases agree with TRBD1. The CDR3 covers 15 residues. The germline CDR1 and CDR2 sequences are SNHLY and FYNNEI. V gave up 5 bases and J gave up 0 bases; unmatched junction bases: 3.

The chain is built from TRBV6-1 and TRBJ2-1; D is perhaps TRBD2 (7 bases). This CDR3 is 16 amino acids long. Germline-derived CDR1 and CDR2 are MNHNS and SASEGT. V gave up 3 bases and J gave up 8 bases, with 20 bases separating them. The CDR3 sequence: CASSERAAGTRDEQFF. In DNA form, the CDR3 reads TGTGCCAGCAGTGAGAGGGCAGCGGGGACACGCGATGAGCAGTTCTTC.

This clone showed up just once. This chain uses TRBV7-3 with TRBJ2-1; 10 positions agree with TRBD1. Germline V CDR1 and CDR2: SGHTA, FQGTGA. The CDR3 consists of 13 residues. J was trimmed by 10 bases and V by 5 bases; bases with no gene match: 5. Here the CDR3 reads CASSPGQGGEQFF. CDR3 nucleotides: TGTGCCAGCAGCCCCGGACAGGGGGGGGAGCAGTTCTTC.

As regards this clone: The junction shows a germline mismatch at one end, possibly a read error. The chain links TRBV7-7 to TRBJ2-3; the D is unclear. In germline, CDR1 is SSHAT, CDR2 FNYEAQ (reference sequence). CDR3 size: 16 residues. CDR3 coding DNA: TGTGCTAGCAGCTTAGGCCTCAACAGTGGGACAGATACGCAGTATTTT. Protein: CASSLGLNSGTDTQYF. Together with reference TRBV7-7 and TRBJ2-3, the CDR3 gives the full variable domain: GAGVSQSPRYKVTKRGQDVTLRCDPISSHATLYWYQQALGQGPEFLTYFNYEAQPDKSGLPSDRFSAERPEGSISTLTIQRTEQRDSAMYRCASSLGLNSGTDTQYFGPGTRLTVL.

The chain joins TRBV30 to TRBJ1-3; TRBD1 is a possible D gene (5 bases). The CDR3 consists of 14 residues. Germline assignment: CDR1 GTSNPN and CDR2 SVGIG (reference sequence). Trimming cost V 2 bases and J 2 bases, with 10 bases left between them. The CDR3 sequence is CAWSPGGAGNTIYF. CDR3 nucleotide sequence: TGTGCCTGGAGTCCCGGGGGAGCTGGAAACACCATATATTTT.

The rearrangement uses TRBV6-5 and TRBJ1-2; D gene uncertain. This CDR3 region has 14 residues. Trimming left V 2 bases short and J 9 bases short, with 16 bases between. The germline CDR1 and CDR2 sequences are MNHEY and SVGAGI. The CDR3 loop is CASSYQRSAWSYTF. The CDR3 DNA follows: TGTGCCAGCAGTTACCAACGGAGCGCCTGGAGCTACACCTTC.

The chain couples TRBV2 to TRBJ2-5; D is possibly TRBD1 (6 bases). V lost 7 bases and J 5 bases, leaving 17 bases between the germline ends. CDR1 is SNHLY, CDR2 FYNNEI, per germline. The CDR3 is 14 residues long. CDR3 region: CASTGPGAGETQYF. CDR3 in DNA: TGTGCCAGCACGGGACCAGGGGCCGGGGAGACCCAGTACTTC.

This chain uses TRBV27 with TRBJ1-5, with D possibly TRBD1 on 5 matching bases. Per germline, CDR1 MNHEY and CDR2 SMNVEV (reference sequence). This CDR3 comprises 13 residues. The V end lost 5 bases, the J end lost 6 bases, and 11 bases lay between the germline ends. Here the CDR3 DNA reads TGTGCCAGCAGTCCGCAGGGCGGTCAGCCCCAGCATTTT. Encoded protein: CASSPQGGQPQHF.

The V and J genes are TRBV29-1 and TRBJ1-1, with D unresolved. Per germline, CDR1 SQVTM and CDR2 ANQGSEA. The CDR3 extends over 11 amino acids. Trimming shortened V by 3 bases and J by 8 bases, and 10 bases separated the two germline ends. The CDR3 here is CSVDRTGEAFF. The CDR3 nucleotides read TGCAGCGTTGACCGGACGGGGGAAGCTTTCTTT.

The V and J genes are TRBV5-6 and TRBJ2-4; possible D gene TRBD2, 6 bases. V gave up 1 base and J gave up 5 bases, with 10 bases separating them. Germline V CDR1 and CDR2: SGHDT, YYEEEE. The CDR3 is 14 residues long. The CDR3 reads CASSLPGLENIQYF. The CDR3, as DNA: TGTGCCAGCAGCTTGCCGGGACTCGAAAACATTCAGTACTTC.

V gene TRBV6-6 combines with J gene TRBJ1-2; 7 nucleotides align to TRBD1. Germline loops: CDR1 MNHNY, CDR2 SVGAGI (reference sequence). The CDR3 has 15 amino acids. The junction had 15 bases not matched to a gene; V was cut back by 8 bases and J by 6 bases. The DNA for the CDR3 is TGTGCCAGCGGTACAGACAGGGAGTTTGCAAATGGCTACACCTTC. Translated, it gives CASGTDREFANGYTF.

The V and J genes are TRBV2 and TRBJ1-6, with 9 bases identical to TRBD1. The CDR3 extends over 14 amino acids. Trimming took 4 bases from V and 10 from J; bases not matched to a gene: 5. Germline V gene lookup returns CDR1 SNHLY and CDR2 FYNNEI. CDR3 loop: CASSAGQGGSPLHF. CDR3 DNA sequence: TGTGCCAGCAGTGCGGGACAGGGAGGGTCACCCCTCCACTTT.

V and J are TRBV5-1 and TRBJ2-1, with a weak D call TRBD1 (5 bases). The V gene's germline CDR1 is SGHRS and CDR2 YFSETQ. The CDR3 sequence is 15 residues long. Trimming pared 1 base from V and 5 bases from J, leaving 13 bases between. CDR3 DNA: TGCGCCAGCAGCTTGTACCAGGGCGGCAACAATGAGCAGTTCTTC. It encodes CASSLYQGGNNEQFF.

The chain is built from TRBV6-5 and TRBJ2-7; possible D gene TRBD1, 6 bases. The CDR3 has 14 amino acids. Germline assignment: CDR1 MNHEY and CDR2 SVGAGI. The V and J ends lost 5 bases and 6 bases respectively, with 17 bases between them. CDR3: CASSPLRGPAEQYF. The CDR3 DNA is TGTGCCAGCAGTCCCCTCAGGGGCCCGGCCGAGCAGTACTTC.

The chain uses TRBV6-5 and TRBJ1-1; unclear D gene. Germline V gene data show CDR1 as MNHEY and CDR2 as SVGAGI. The CDR3 sequence is 13 residues long. The V end was cut by 6 bases, the J end by 3 bases, with 11 bases between. The CDR3 reads CASRDPRYTEAFF. DNA for the CDR3: TGTGCCAGCAGGGACCCCCGGTACACTGAAGCTTTCTTT.

The chain uses TRBV28 and TRBJ2-5; possibly TRBD1 or TRBD2 for D (5 bases each). The CDR3 extends over 14 amino acids. V gave up 4 bases and J gave up 1 base, with 10 bases separating them. Looked up from germline, CDR1 is MDHEN and CDR2 is SYDVKM. The chain's CDR3 is CASSWDGVQETQYF. The CDR3 DNA reads as TGTGCCAGCAGTTGGGACGGGGTCCAAGAGACCCAGTACTTC. Drawing the rest from reference TRBV28 and TRBJ2-5, the complete variable domain is DVKVTQSSRYLVKRTGEKVFLECVQDMDHENMFWYRQDPGLGLRLIYFSYDVKMKEKGDIPEGYSVSREKKERFSLILESASTNQTSMYLCASSWDGVQETQYFGPGTRLLVL.

This clone was observed a few times. CDR3 amino acids: CASSSGTGLSEQYF. Written as DNA, the CDR3 is TGTGCCAGCAGCTCCGGGACAGGTCTTTCCGAGCAGTACTTC. The chain has TRBV2 and TRBJ2-7, with TRBD1 matching 8 bases. CDR1 is SNHLY, CDR2 FYNNEI, per germline. The CDR3 has 14 residues. The junction had 10 bases not matched to a gene; V was cut back by 6 bases and J by 6 bases.

The rearrangement joins TRBV9 to TRBJ1-5; no clear D gene. V was shortened by 0 bases and J by 6 bases, with 10 bases between the two germline ends. Germline CDR1 SGDLS, CDR2 YYNGEE. CDR3 length: 14 residues. In nucleotides, the CDR3 is TGTGCCAGCAGCGTAGAGGGAAATCGTCAGCCCCAGCATTTT. It specifies CASSVEGNRQPQHF.

The rearrangement links TRBV7-8 to TRBJ2-1; the match to TRBD2 covers 14 bases. The CDR3 is 16 amino acids. With 1 base clipped from V and 10 bases from J, the junction kept 6 bases outside the gene matches. From germline, CDR1 is SGHVS and CDR2 FQNEAQ. CDR3 nucleotides: TGTGCCAGCAGCTTAGTCGGGACTAGCGGGAGAGACGAGCAGTTCTTC. This gives the protein CASSLVGTSGRDEQFF.

The chain carries TRBV5-1 and TRBJ1-5; possibly TRBD1 for D (6 bases). The germline V gene encodes CDR1 SGHRS and CDR2 YFSETQ. The V end was cut by 0 bases, the J end by 5 bases, with 12 bases between. There are 15 residues in the CDR3. CDR3 nucleotides: TGCGCCAGCAGCTTGGGTAGCGGGGGCGATCAGCCCCAGCATTTT. Its translation is CASSLGSGGDQPQHF.

The CDR3 region is CAWSVGAEPLHF. As DNA, the CDR3 is TGTGCCTGGAGTGTAGGGGCGGAGCCCCTCCACTTT. The gene calls are TRBV30 and TRBJ1-6; TRBD1 might be the D (5 bases). Germline CDR1 reads GTSNPN; CDR2 reads SVGIG (reference sequence). This CDR3 is 12 amino acids long. Trimming removed 0 bases from V and 13 bases from J, with 10 bases in between.

This clone was seen only a few times. The CDR3 loop is CASSPSGTWGETQYF. CDR3 coding DNA: TGTGCCAGCTCACCGTCCGGGACATGGGGAGAGACCCAGTACTTC. The gene calls are TRBV18 and TRBJ2-5; tentatively, D is TRBD1 (6 bases). V shed 3 bases and J shed 4 bases, with 15 bases lying between them. Germline V gene data show CDR1 as KGHSH and CDR2 as LQKENI. The CDR3 spans 15 residues.

This clone appeared a single time. The gene calls are TRBV7-9 and TRBJ2-3; D possibly corresponds to TRBD1 (6 bases). Germline CDR1 is SEHNR and CDR2 is FQNEAQ (reference sequence). This CDR3 has 16 amino acids. Trimming removed 5 bases from V and 3 bases from J, with 18 bases in between. The CDR3 sequence is CASSRRLQGSTDTQYF. The CDR3 DNA reads as TGTGCCAGCAGCCGGCGCCTACAGGGATCAACAGATACGCAGTATTTT.

The V and J genes are TRBV5-1 and TRBJ2-2, with TRBD2 identical over 16 bases. Germline V gene sequence: CDR1 SGHRS, CDR2 YFSETQ. CDR3 length: 15 residues. V gave up 4 bases and J gave up 6 bases; unmatched junction bases: 0. The CDR3 here is CASSGTSGRAGELFF. The CDR3 DNA sequence: TGCGCCAGCAGCGGGACTAGCGGGAGGGCCGGGGAGCTGTTTTTT.

The gene calls are TRBV19 and TRBJ2-4; 14 bases are shared with TRBD2. The CDR3 has 16 amino acids. V dropped 5 bases and J dropped 3; count of bases not matched to a gene: 3. The V gene's germline CDR1 is LNHDA and CDR2 SQIVND (reference sequence). CDR3 region: CASSPGTSGGKNIQYF. In nucleotides, the CDR3 is TGTGCCAGTAGTCCGGGGACTAGCGGGGGCAAAAACATTCAGTACTTC.

The chain uses TRBV19 and TRBJ1-5, with 9 nucleotides matching TRBD1. The V and J ends lost 8 bases and 0 bases, in that order; junction bases with no gene match: 5. The CDR3 is 15 residues long. CDR1 and CDR2 (germline): LNHDA, SQIVND (reference sequence). The DNA for the CDR3 is TGTGCCAGTGGACCGACAGGGGGTAGCAATCAGCCCCAGCATTTT. This translates into CASGPTGGSNQPQHF.

The chain carries TRBV19 and TRBJ2-3; 9 bases match TRBD1. CDR1 LNHDA and CDR2 SQIVND come from the germline V gene (reference sequence). The ends lost 0 bases at V and 3 bases at J; junction bases unmatched: 4. This CDR3 contains 16 residues. CDR3 region: CASSIDGTGKTDTQYF. Written as DNA, the CDR3 is TGTGCCAGTAGTATAGACGGGACAGGGAAAACAGATACGCAGTATTTT.

The rearrangement joins TRBV12-5 to TRBJ2-5, with D possibly matching TRBD2 (5 bases). Germline lookup yields CDR1 LGHNT and CDR2 FRNRAP. The CDR3 is 13 amino acids. Trimming cost V 2 bases and J 5 bases, with 9 bases left between them. CDR3 in amino acids: CASGLSTGETQYF. The CDR3 region has the DNA TGTGCTAGTGGTTTGTCGACGGGGGAGACCCAGTACTTC.

V gene TRBV5-1 combines with J gene TRBJ2-3, with 10 nucleotides matching TRBD2. Germline values: CDR1 SGHRS, CDR2 YFSETQ. The CDR3 length is 17 residues. J lost 5 bases, V lost 0 bases, and 9 bases had no gene match. The CDR3 region has the DNA TGCGCCAGCAGCTTGGCCGGAGCGGGGGGGCCCCAAGATACGCAGTATTTT. Its protein product is CASSLAGAGGPQDTQYF.

The chain is built from TRBV6-6 and TRBJ2-1, with D hard to call. Per germline, CDR1 MNHNY and CDR2 SVGAGI (reference sequence). The CDR3 runs to 14 residues. Trimming stripped 2 bases from V and 5 bases from J, with 10 bases between. This CDR3 reads CASSYEEGNNEQFF. As DNA, the CDR3 is TGTGCCAGCAGTTACGAAGAAGGAAACAATGAGCAGTTCTTC.

The genes are TRBV9 and TRBJ2-5; 11 bases are a match to TRBD2. Germline CDR1 is SGDLS and CDR2 is YYNGEE. The CDR3 loop spans 16 amino acids. V trimming: 4 bases; J trimming: 1 base; junction bases outside the gene matches: 6. CDR3: CASSTQTSGAQETQYF. CDR3 bases: TGTGCCAGCAGCACCCAGACTAGCGGGGCCCAAGAGACCCAGTACTTC.